The 2 T cell receptor beta chains below all came from one sample that was sequenced in a study of metastatic and nonmetastatic thyroid tumors. Every patient was untreated before thyroid surgery. TCRdb reanalyzed the PCR reads via MiXCR. This sample has 35,000 to 50,000 clones, with 3.2% found just once. The specimen sequenced was blood. These receptors came from a female donor with papillary thyroid cancer or a benign thyroid nodule (not recorded which). Some clones in this sample may be carry-over from other donors' samples.

This clone was found many times. J is TRBJ2-5 and V is TRBV7-9; 11 positions agree with TRBD2. Trimming cost V 5 bases and J 0 bases; bases outside gene matches: 11. Per germline, CDR1 SEHNR and CDR2 FQNEAQ (reference sequence). The length of the CDR3 is 18 residues. CDR3 sequence reads: CASSRRGTSGRYQETQYF. The DNA for the CDR3 is TGTGCCAGCAGCCGAAGAGGGACTAGCGGACGGTACCAAGAGACCCAGTACTTC.

This clone has only a few counts. One end of the junction does not line up with germline, which may come from a read error. This rearrangement joins TRBV2 to TRBJ2-7; D may be TRBD1 or TRBD2 (6 bases each). Germline loops: CDR1 SNHLY, CDR2 FYNNEI. The CDR3 loop spans 12 amino acids. The CDR3 DNA sequence: TGTGCCCGCAAGGGGGGCTCCTACGATCAGTACTTC. Amino acid sequence: CARKGGSYDQYF.